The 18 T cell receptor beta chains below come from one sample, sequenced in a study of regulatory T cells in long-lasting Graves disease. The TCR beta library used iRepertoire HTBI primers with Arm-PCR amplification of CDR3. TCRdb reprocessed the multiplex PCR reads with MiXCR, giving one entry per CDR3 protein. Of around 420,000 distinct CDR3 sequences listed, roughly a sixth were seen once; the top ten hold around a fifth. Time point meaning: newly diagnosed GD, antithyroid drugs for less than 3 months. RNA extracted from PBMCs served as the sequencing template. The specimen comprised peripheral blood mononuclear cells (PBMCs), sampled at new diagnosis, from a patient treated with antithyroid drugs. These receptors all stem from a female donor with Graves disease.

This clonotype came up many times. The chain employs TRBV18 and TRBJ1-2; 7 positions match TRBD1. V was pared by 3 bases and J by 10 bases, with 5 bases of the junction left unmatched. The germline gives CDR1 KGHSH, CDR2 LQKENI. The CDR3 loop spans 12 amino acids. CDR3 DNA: TGTGCCAGCTCACCGCGGGACAGTCTCTACACCTTC. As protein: CASSPRDSLYTF.

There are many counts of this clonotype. For the CDR3, the DNA is TGTGCCAGCAGCTCCCGGTTTGGTCACGAGCAGTACTTC. Residues: CASSSRFGHEQYF. This chain connects TRBV5-5 to TRBJ2-7; D is unresolved. With 3 bases removed from V and 5 bases from J, the gap between germline ends came to 12 bases. Germline V CDR1 and CDR2: SGHKS, YYEKEE (reference sequence). This CDR3 has 13 residues.

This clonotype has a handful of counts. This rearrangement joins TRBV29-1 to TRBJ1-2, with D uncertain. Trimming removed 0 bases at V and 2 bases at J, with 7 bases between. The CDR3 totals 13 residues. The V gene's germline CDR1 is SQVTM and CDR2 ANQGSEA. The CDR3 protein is CSVEDTENYGYTF. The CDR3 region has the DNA TGCAGCGTTGAAGATACTGAGAACTATGGCTACACCTTC.

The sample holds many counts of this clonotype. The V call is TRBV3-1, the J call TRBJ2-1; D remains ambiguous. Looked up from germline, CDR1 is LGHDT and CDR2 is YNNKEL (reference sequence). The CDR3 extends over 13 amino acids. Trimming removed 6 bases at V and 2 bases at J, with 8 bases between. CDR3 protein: CASRLGTYNEQFF. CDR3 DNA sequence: TGTGCCAGCAGGCTAGGAACCTACAATGAGCAGTTCTTC.

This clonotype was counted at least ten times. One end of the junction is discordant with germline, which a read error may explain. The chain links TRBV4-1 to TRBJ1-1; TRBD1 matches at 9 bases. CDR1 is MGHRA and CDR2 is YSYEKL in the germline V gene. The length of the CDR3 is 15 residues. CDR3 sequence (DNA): TGTGCCAGCAGCTTGGGACAGGGCTTGAACACTGAAGCTTTCTTT. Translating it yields CASSLGQGLNTEAFF.

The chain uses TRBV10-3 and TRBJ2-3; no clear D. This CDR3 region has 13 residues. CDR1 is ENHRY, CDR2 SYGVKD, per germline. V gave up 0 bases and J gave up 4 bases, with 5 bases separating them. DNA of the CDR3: TGTGCCATCAGTGAGTCCCAGTCAGATACGCAGTATTTT. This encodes CAISESQSDTQYF.

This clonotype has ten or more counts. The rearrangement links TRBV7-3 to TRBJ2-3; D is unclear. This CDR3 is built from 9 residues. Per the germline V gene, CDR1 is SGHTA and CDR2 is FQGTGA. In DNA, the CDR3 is TGTCGCTTCACAGATACGCAGTATTTT. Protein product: CRFTDTQYF.

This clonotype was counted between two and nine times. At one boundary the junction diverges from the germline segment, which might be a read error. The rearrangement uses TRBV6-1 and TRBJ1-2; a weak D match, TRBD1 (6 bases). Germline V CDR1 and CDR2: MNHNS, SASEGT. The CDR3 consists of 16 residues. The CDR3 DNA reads TGTGCCAGCAGCCCCGTAGCGGACAGCCTAGTCGGGGGCTGCACCTTC. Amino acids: CASSPVADSLVGGCTF.

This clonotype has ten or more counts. The CDR3 sequence: CASSPPSATDTQYF. In DNA, the CDR3 is TGTGCCAGCTCACCACCGTCAGCAACAGATACGCAGTATTTT. This chain joins TRBV18 and TRBJ2-3; no definite D call. V dropped 0 bases and J dropped 3 bases, with 7 bases sitting between them. Germline values: CDR1 KGHSH, CDR2 LQKENI. The CDR3 covers 14 residues.

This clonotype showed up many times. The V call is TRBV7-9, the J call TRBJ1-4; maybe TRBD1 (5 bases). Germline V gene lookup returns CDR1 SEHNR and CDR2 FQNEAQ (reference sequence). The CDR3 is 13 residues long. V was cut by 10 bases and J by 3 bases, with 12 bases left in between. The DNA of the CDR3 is TGTGCCACCGACCGGGACGCTAATGAAAAACTGTTTTTT. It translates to CATDRDANEKLFF.

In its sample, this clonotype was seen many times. CDR3 DNA sequence: TGTGCCAGCAGGGACTATCCCCGGAATGAGCAGTTCTTC. The encoded protein is CASRDYPRNEQFF. The chain employs TRBV6-1 and TRBJ2-1; D perhaps matches TRBD2 (6 bases). The germline CDR1 and CDR2 sequences are MNHNS and SASEGT. The length of the CDR3 is 13 residues. V dropped 6 bases and J dropped 7 bases, with 13 bases sitting between them.

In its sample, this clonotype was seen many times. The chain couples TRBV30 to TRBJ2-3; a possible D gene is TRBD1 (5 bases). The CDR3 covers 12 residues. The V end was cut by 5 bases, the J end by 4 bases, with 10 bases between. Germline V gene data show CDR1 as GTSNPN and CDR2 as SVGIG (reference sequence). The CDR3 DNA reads TGTGCCTGGCAGGGTCAGGCAGATACGCAGTATTTT. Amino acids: CAWQGQADTQYF.

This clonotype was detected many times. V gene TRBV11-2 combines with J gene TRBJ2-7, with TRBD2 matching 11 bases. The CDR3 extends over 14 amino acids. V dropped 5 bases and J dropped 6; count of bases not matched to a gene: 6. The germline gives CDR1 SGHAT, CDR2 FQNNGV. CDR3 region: CASSRSGRASEQYF. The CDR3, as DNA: TGTGCCAGCAGCCGTAGCGGGAGGGCCTCCGAGCAGTACTTC.

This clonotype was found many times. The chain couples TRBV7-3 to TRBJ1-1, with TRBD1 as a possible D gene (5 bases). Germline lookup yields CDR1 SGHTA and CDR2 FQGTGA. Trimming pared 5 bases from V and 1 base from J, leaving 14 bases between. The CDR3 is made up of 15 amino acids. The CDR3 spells CASSQGAGPNTEAFF. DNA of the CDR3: TGTGCCAGCAGCCAAGGGGCAGGACCGAACACTGAAGCTTTCTTT. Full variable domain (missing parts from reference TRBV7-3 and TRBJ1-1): GAGVSQTPSNKVTEKGKYVELRCDPISGHTALYWYRQSLGQGPEFLIYFQGTGAADDSGLPNDRFFAVRPEGSVSTLKIQRTERGDSAVYLCASSQGAGPNTEAFFGQGTRLTVV.

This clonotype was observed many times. This chain's CDR3 is CASTGTGKHEQYF. CDR3 coding DNA: TGTGCCAGCACCGGAACAGGGAAACACGAGCAGTACTTC. The chain combines TRBV6-1 with TRBJ2-7, with a weak D call TRBD1 (6 bases). The CDR3 extends over 13 amino acids. CDR1 and CDR2 from the germline V gene are MNHNS and SASEGT. The V end lost 7 bases, the J end lost 5 bases, and 15 bases lay between the germline ends.

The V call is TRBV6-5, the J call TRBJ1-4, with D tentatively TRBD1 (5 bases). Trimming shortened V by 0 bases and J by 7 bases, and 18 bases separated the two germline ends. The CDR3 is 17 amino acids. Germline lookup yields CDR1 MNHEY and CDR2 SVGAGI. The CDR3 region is CASSYSIPQAEGEKLFF. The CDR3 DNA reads TGTGCCAGCAGTTACTCGATCCCACAGGCGGAGGGTGAAAAACTGTTTTTT.

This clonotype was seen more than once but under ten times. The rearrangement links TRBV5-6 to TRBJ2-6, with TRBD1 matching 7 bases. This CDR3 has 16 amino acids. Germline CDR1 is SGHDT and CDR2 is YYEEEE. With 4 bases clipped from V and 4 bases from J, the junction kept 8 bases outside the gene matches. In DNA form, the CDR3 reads TGTGCCAGCAGCGACACCACAGGGGCGGGGGCCAACGTCCTGACTTTC. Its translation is CASSDTTGAGANVLTF.

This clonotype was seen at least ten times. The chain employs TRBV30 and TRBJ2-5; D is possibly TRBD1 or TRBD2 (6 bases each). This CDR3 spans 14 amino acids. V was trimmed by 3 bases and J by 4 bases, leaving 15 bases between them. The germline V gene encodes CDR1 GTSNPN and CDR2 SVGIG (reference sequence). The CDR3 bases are TGTGCCTGGAGAATAGGGGGAGGATTAGAGACCCAGTACTTC. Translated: CAWRIGGGLETQYF.